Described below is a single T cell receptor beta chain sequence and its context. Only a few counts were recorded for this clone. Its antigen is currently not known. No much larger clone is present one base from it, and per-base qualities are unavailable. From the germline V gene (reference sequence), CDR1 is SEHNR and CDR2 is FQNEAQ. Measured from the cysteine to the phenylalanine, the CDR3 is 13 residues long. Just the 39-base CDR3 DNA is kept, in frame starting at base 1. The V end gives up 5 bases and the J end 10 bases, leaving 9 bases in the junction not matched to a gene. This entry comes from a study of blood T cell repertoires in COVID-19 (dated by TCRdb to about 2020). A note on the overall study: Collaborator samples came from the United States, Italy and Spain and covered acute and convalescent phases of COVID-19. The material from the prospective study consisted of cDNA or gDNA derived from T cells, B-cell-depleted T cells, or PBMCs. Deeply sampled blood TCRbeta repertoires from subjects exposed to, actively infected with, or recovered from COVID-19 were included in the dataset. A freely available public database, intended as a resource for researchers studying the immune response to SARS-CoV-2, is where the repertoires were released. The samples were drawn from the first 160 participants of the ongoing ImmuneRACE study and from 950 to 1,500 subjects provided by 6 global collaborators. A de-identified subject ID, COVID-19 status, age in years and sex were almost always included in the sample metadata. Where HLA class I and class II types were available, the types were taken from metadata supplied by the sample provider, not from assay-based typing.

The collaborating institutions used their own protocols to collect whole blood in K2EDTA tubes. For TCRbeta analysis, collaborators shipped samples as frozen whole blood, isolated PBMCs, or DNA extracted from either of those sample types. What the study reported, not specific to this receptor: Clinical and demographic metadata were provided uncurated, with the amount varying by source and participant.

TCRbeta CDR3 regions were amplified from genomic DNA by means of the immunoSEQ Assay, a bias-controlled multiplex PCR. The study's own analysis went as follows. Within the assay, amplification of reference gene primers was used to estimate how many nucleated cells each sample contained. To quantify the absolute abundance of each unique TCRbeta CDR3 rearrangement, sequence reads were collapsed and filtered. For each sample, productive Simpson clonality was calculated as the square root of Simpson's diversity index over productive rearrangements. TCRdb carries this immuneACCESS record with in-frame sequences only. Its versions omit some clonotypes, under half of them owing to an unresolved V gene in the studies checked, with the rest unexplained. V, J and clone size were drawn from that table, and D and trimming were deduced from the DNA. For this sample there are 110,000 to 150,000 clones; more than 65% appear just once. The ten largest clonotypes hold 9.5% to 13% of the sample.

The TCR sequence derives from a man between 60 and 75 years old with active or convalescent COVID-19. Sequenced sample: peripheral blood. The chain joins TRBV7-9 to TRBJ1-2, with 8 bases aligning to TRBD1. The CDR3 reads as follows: CASSGTGQSNYTF. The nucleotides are TGTGCCAGCAGCGGGACAGGACAGTCGAACTACACCTTC. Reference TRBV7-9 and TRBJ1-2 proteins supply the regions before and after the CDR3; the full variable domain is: DTGVSQNPRHKITKRGQNVTFRCDPISEHNRLYWYRQTLGQGPEFLTYFQNEAQLEKSRLLSDRFSAERPKGSFSTLEIQRTEQGDSAMYLCASSGTGQSNYTFGSGTRLTVV.